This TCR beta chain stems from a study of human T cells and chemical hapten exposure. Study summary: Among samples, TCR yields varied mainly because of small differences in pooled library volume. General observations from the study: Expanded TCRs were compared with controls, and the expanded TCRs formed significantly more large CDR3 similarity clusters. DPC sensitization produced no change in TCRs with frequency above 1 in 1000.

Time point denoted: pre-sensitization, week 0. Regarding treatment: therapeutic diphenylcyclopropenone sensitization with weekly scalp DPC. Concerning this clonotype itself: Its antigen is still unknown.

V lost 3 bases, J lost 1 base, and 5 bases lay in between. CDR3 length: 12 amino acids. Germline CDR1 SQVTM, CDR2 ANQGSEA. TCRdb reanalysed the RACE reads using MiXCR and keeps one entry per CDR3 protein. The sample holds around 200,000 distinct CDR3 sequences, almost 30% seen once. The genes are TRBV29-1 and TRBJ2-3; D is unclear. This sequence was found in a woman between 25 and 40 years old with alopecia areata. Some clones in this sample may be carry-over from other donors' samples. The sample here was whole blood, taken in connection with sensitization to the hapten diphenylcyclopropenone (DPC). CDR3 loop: CSVDAGTDTQYF. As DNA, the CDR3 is TGCAGCGTTGACGCGGGCACAGATACGCAGTATTTT.